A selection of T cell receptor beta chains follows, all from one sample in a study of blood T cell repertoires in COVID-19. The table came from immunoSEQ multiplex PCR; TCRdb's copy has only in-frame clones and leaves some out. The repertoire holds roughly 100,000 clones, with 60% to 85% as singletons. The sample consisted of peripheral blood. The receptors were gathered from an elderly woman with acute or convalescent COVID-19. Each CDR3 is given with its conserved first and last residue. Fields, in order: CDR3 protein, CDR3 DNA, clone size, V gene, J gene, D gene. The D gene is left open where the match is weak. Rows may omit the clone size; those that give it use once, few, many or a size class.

CDR3 protein: CASSPDRSPGELFF; CDR3 DNA: TGTGCCAGCTCACCCGACCGTAGCCCCGGGGAGCTGTTTTTT; clone size: .; V gene: TRBV18; J gene: TRBJ2-2; D gene: .
CDR3 protein: CASSNSPDGYTF; CDR3 DNA: TGTGCCAGCAGTAATTCCCCCGATGGCTACACCTTC; clone size: .; V gene: TRBV2; J gene: TRBJ1-2; D gene: .
CDR3 protein: CASSLTGNPYEQYF; CDR3 DNA: TGTGCCAGCAGCTTGACAGGGAATCCCTACGAGCAGTACTTC; clone size: once; V gene: TRBV7-9; J gene: TRBJ2-7; D gene: TRBD1
CDR3 protein: CASRFDRGSNQPQHF; CDR3 DNA: TGTGCCAGCAGATTTGACAGGGGGAGCAATCAGCCCCAGCATTTT; clone size: .; V gene: TRBV6-6; J gene: TRBJ1-5; D gene: TRBD1
CDR3 protein: CASSIDRVSGRVGELFF; CDR3 DNA: TGTGCCAGTAGTATAGATCGTGTTAGCGGGAGGGTCGGGGAGCTGTTTTTT; clone size: .; V gene: TRBV19; J gene: TRBJ2-2; D gene: TRBD2
CDR3 protein: CASSPGVNTEAFF; CDR3 DNA: TGTGCCAGCAGTCCAGGGGTGAACACTGAAGCTTTCTTT; clone size: .; V gene: TRBV6-2/TRBV6-3; J gene: TRBJ1-1; D gene: .
CDR3 protein: CASSSGGAGSNEKLFF; CDR3 DNA: TGTGCCAGCAGCTCGGGGGGGGCAGGGTCTAATGAAAAACTGTTTTTT; clone size: .; V gene: TRBV5-4; J gene: TRBJ1-4; D gene: .
CDR3 protein: CASSQIQGGEQYF; CDR3 DNA: TGCGCCAGCAGCCAAATACAGGGGGGGGAGCAGTACTTC; clone size: .; V gene: TRBV4-3; J gene: TRBJ2-7; D gene: .
CDR3 protein: CASSAYTAPFSGNTIYF; CDR3 DNA: TGTGCCAGTAGTGCATACACCGCACCTTTCTCTGGAAACACCATATATTTT; clone size: .; V gene: TRBV19; J gene: TRBJ1-3; D gene: .
CDR3 protein: CASSLRGSSYNEQFF; CDR3 DNA: TGTGCCAGCAGCTTGCGGGGGAGCTCCTACAATGAGCAGTTCTTC; clone size: few; V gene: TRBV5-4; J gene: TRBJ2-1; D gene: .
CDR3 protein: CAIKGGPYEQYF; CDR3 DNA: TGTGCCATCAAAGGGGGACCCTACGAGCAGTACTTC; clone size: .; V gene: TRBV10-3; J gene: TRBJ2-7; D gene: .
CDR3 protein: CASSFRGNTEAFF; CDR3 DNA: TGTGCCAGCAGTTTCAGGGGGAACACTGAAGCTTTCTTT; clone size: .; V gene: TRBV12-3/TRBV12-4; J gene: TRBJ1-1; D gene: .
CDR3 protein: CASSSPSRPGVNEQFF; CDR3 DNA: TGTGCCAGCAGTTCGCCTAGCCGGCCTGGGGTCAATGAGCAGTTCTTC; clone size: .; V gene: TRBV28; J gene: TRBJ2-1; D gene: .
CDR3 protein: CASSQEGGGLRNTGELFF; CDR3 DNA: TGCGCCAGCAGCCAAGAAGGGGGCGGACTGCGGAACACCGGGGAGCTGTTTTTT; clone size: .; V gene: TRBV4-3; J gene: TRBJ2-2; D gene: TRBD1
CDR3 protein: CASSQDGTAGHYNEQFF; CDR3 DNA: TGTGCCAGCAGCCAAGATGGAACAGCGGGGCACTACAATGAGCAGTTCTTC; clone size: .; V gene: TRBV4-2; J gene: TRBJ2-1; D gene: TRBD2
CDR3 protein: CASSYSGSYEQYF; CDR3 DNA: TGCGCCAGCAGCTACAGCGGCAGCTACGAGCAGTACTTC; clone size: .; V gene: TRBV5-1; J gene: TRBJ2-7; D gene: .
CDR3 protein: CASSGTVSYEQYF; CDR3 DNA: TGTGCCAGCTCCGGGACAGTTTCCTACGAGCAGTACTTC; clone size: few; V gene: TRBV18; J gene: TRBJ2-7; D gene: TRBD1
CDR3 protein: CSVEGQKPYEQYF; CDR3 DNA: TGCAGCGTTGAGGGACAGAAACCCTACGAGCAGTACTTC; clone size: .; V gene: TRBV29-1; J gene: TRBJ2-7; D gene: TRBD1
CDR3 protein: CATTVREGDTEAFF; CDR3 DNA: TGTGCCACGACCGTCAGGGAGGGTGACACTGAAGCTTTCTTT; clone size: .; V gene: TRBV10-3; J gene: TRBJ1-1; D gene: .
CDR3 protein: CASSQDRAGVGELFF; CDR3 DNA: TGCGCCAGCAGCCAAGATCGGGCCGGGGTCGGGGAGCTGTTTTTT; clone size: .; V gene: TRBV4-3; J gene: TRBJ2-2; D gene: .